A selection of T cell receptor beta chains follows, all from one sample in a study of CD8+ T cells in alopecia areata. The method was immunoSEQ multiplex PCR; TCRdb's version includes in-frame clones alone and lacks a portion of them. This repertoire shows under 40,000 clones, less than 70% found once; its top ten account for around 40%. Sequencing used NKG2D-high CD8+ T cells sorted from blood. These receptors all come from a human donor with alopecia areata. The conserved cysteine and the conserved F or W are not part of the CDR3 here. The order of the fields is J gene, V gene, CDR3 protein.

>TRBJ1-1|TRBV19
ASSTADGWTEAF
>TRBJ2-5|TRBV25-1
ASSERSWPETQY
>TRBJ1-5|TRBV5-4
ASSLGGAFSNQPQH
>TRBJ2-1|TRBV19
ASSIGLNSYNEQF
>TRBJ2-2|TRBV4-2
ASSQDVRLADNTGELF
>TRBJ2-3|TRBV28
ASSARLTADTQY
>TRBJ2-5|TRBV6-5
ASSYRPNQETQY
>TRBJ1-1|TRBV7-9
ASSPQTMNTEAF
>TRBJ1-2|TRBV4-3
ASSQDLGGGEVTGGYT
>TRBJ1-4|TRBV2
ARKTGRNEKLF
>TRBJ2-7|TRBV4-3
ASSQEWDRDYEQY
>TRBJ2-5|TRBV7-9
AGSKRDKQETQY
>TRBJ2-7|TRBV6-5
ASSLWTGGHEQY
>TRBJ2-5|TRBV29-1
SVDGLFDDNLETQY
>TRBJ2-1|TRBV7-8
ASSHMLAGLGNEQF
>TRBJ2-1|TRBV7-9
ASSLAASNEQF
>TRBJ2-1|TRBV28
ASSHSSSYREGDNEQF
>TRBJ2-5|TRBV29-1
SVVGRQGRGETQY
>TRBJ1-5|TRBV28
ASSETRGRINQPQH
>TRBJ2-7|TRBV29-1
SIPGTSGIYEQY
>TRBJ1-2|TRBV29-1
SAPTGPLGYT
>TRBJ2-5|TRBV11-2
ASSLEWGVAGTQY
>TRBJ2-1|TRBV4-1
ASSPSRVSYNEQF
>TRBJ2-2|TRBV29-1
SVEDPTARNGELF
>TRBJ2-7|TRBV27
ASSASGTYSYEQY
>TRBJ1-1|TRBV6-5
ASSYLGPAEAF
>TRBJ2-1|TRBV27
ASSRRASGLNEQF
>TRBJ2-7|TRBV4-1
ASSQDLHSYEQY
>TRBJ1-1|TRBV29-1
SVEEAPGAF
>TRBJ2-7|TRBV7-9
ASSSPRDRPYEQY
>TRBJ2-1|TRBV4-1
ASSPTAYRTSYNEQF
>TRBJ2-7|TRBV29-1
SVEDRGYEQY
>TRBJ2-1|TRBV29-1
SVVGVGRSSYNEQF
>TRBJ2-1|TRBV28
ASSPLSGDNEQF
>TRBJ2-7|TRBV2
ASIGRRDEQY
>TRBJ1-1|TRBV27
ASSWATRAEAF
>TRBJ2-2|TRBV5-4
ASSLGLAGNTGELF
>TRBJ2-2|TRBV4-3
ASSQVTPGFTNTGELF
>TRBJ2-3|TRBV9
ASTPGLAADTQY
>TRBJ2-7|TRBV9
ASSVGAEQY
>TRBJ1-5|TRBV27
ASSRAGLNQPQH
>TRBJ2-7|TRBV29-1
SVVGRHYEQY
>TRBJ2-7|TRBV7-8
ASSLVGPLYEQY